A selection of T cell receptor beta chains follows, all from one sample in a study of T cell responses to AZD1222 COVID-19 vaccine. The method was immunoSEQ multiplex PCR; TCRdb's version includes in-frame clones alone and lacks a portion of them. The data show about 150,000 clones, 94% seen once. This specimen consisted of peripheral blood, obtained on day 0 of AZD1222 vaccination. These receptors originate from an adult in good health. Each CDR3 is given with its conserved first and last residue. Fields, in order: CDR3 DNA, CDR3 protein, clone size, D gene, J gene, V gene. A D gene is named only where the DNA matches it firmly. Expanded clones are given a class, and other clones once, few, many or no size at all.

DNA: TGTGCCAGCAGCTTAGTGGTTAGCGGGTACAATGAGCAGTTCTTC
CDR3: CASSLVVSGYNEQFF
size: NA
D: TRBD2
J: TRBJ2-1
V: TRBV7-2

DNA: TGTGCCAGCAGCCAAGTTGGAGGAGTCTCCTACAATGAGCAGTTCTTC
CDR3: CASSQVGGVSYNEQFF
size: NA
D: NA
J: TRBJ2-1
V: TRBV3-1/TRBV3-2

DNA: TGTGCCAGCAGCTTAGATCTTGGACAGGCAGAAGCTTTCTTT
CDR3: CASSLDLGQAEAFF
size: once
D: TRBD1
J: TRBJ1-1
V: TRBV11-2

DNA: TGTGCCAGCAGCGACGATCGGGGGGGATTTTGGAATGAGCAGTTCTTC
CDR3: CASSDDRGGFWNEQFF
size: once
D: TRBD2
J: TRBJ2-1
V: TRBV7-9

DNA: TGTGCCAGCAGCTCCCTTTATTCCTATCTTCTGACAGGGCATTCCGGCTACACCTTC
CDR3: CASSSLYSYLLTGHSGYTF
size: NA
D: TRBD1
J: TRBJ1-2
V: TRBV7-9

DNA: TGTGCCAGCAGCAGACAGGGGGCCCTAGATGGCTACACCTTC
CDR3: CASSRQGALDGYTF
size: NA
D: TRBD1
J: TRBJ1-2
V: TRBV27

DNA: TGTGCCACCAGCTACACACGTTACAATGAGCAGTTCTTC
CDR3: CATSYTRYNEQFF
size: NA
D: NA
J: TRBJ2-1
V: TRBV15

DNA: TGTGCCAGCTCACGAAAGGACGGAAATGAGCAGTTCTTC
CDR3: CASSRKDGNEQFF
size: NA
D: NA
J: TRBJ2-1
V: TRBV18

DNA: TGTGCCAGCAGGAGAGACAGGCAATCACCCCTCCACTTT
CDR3: CASRRDRQSPLHF
size: NA
D: NA
J: TRBJ1-6
V: TRBV6-5

DNA: TGTGCCAGCAGCCAACGGGGCTACGGGGGGGGTTACAATGAGCAGTTCTTC
CDR3: CASSQRGYGGGYNEQFF
size: NA
D: TRBD2
J: TRBJ2-1
V: TRBV4-2

DNA: TGCGCCAGCAGTACGACAGGCTATCAGCCCCAGCATTTT
CDR3: CASSTTGYQPQHF
size: NA
D: NA
J: TRBJ1-5
V: TRBV10-2

DNA: TGCGCCAGCAGCCAAGTCAATGAGCAGTTCTTC
CDR3: CASSQVNEQFF
size: few
D: NA
J: TRBJ2-1
V: TRBV4-1

DNA: TGTGCCAGCAGTGAAACGACACCCAGGACTGAAGCTTTCTTT
CDR3: CASSETTPRTEAFF
size: NA
D: NA
J: TRBJ1-1
V: TRBV2

DNA: TGTGCCAGCAGCGGTGGGACAGCTGGAAACACCATATATTTT
CDR3: CASSGGTAGNTIYF
size: NA
D: TRBD1
J: TRBJ1-3
V: TRBV11-3

DNA: TGTGCCAGCACTGGGACAGGGGGCACAAGAAACACCATATATTTT
CDR3: CASTGTGGTRNTIYF
size: NA
D: TRBD1
J: TRBJ1-3
V: TRBV6-6

DNA: TGCGCCAGCAGTTTTGCCAGCTACAATGAGCAGTTCTTC
CDR3: CASSFASYNEQFF
size: NA
D: NA
J: TRBJ2-1
V: TRBV5-1

DNA: TGTGCCAGCAGTTACACCGGGACTTTGTGGGGGGAGCTGTTTTTT
CDR3: CASSYTGTLWGELFF
size: NA
D: NA
J: TRBJ2-2
V: TRBV6-2/TRBV6-3

DNA: TGCAGCGCCTTGGGTACAGCCTATGGCTACACCTTC
CDR3: CSALGTAYGYTF
size: NA
D: NA
J: TRBJ1-2
V: TRBV29-1

DNA: TGCGCCAGTCCCCATTATGGCTACACCTTC
CDR3: CASPHYGYTF
size: NA
D: NA
J: TRBJ1-2
V: TRBV10-1

DNA: TGTGCCAGCAGTTCCGGACTAGCGGGGGGGAAAAACATTCAGTACTTC
CDR3: CASSSGLAGGKNIQYF
size: NA
D: TRBD2
J: TRBJ2-4
V: TRBV28

DNA: TGCGCCAGCAGCCAAGGTTCTGTGGGCGGGTATGGCTACACCTTC
CDR3: CASSQGSVGGYGYTF
size: NA
D: NA
J: TRBJ1-2
V: TRBV4-1

DNA: TGTGCCAGTAGTAATAGCGGGACAGACAAAAACATTCAGTACTTC
CDR3: CASSNSGTDKNIQYF
size: NA
D: NA
J: TRBJ2-4
V: TRBV19

DNA: TGTGCCATCTCCTATTCCCTCTGGCGGGGGGGGAGCACAGATACGCAGTATTTT
CDR3: CAISYSLWRGGSTDTQYF
size: NA
D: TRBD2
J: TRBJ2-3
V: TRBV10-3

DNA: TGTGCCAGCAGCGTAGTTAAGGGAACCTCCTACAATGAGCAGTTCTTC
CDR3: CASSVVKGTSYNEQFF
size: NA
D: NA
J: TRBJ2-1
V: TRBV9

DNA: TGTGCCAGCAGTTCAGGGGGGTCTAACATATATGGCTACACCTTC
CDR3: CASSSGGSNIYGYTF
size: once
D: TRBD1
J: TRBJ1-2
V: TRBV28

DNA: TGTGCCAGCAGCTTCGGTAATGGCTACACCTTC
CDR3: CASSFGNGYTF
size: NA
D: NA
J: TRBJ1-2
V: TRBV5-4

DNA: TGTGCCAGTAACCGCAGACCAACTAATGAAAAACTGTTTTTT
CDR3: CASNRRPTNEKLFF
size: NA
D: NA
J: TRBJ1-4
V: TRBV19

DNA: TGTGCCAGCAGCGCACCGGACCGAGCTAACTATGGCTACACCTTC
CDR3: CASSAPDRANYGYTF
size: NA
D: NA
J: TRBJ1-2
V: TRBV9

DNA: TGTGCCAGCAGTGACGGAACCAGGCGGACCGGGGAGCTGTTTTTT
CDR3: CASSDGTRRTGELFF
size: NA
D: NA
J: TRBJ2-2
V: TRBV2

DNA: TGTGCCAGCAGCATCACCGGGGAGCTGTTTTTT
CDR3: CASSITGELFF
size: NA
D: NA
J: TRBJ2-2
V: TRBV11-3

DNA: TGTGCCTGGGGGGGACAGATGGACCAAGAGACCCAGTACTTC
CDR3: CAWGGQMDQETQYF
size: NA
D: TRBD1
J: TRBJ2-5
V: TRBV30

DNA: TGTGCCAGCAGCTCGGCCGCCCGGGGAGGGATGAACACTGAAGCTTTCTTT
CDR3: CASSSAARGGMNTEAFF
size: NA
D: NA
J: TRBJ1-1
V: TRBV5-4

DNA: TGTGCCAGTAGTATGGGCAGGGGGGTCGGGGAGCTGTTTTTT
CDR3: CASSMGRGVGELFF
size: NA
D: NA
J: TRBJ2-2
V: TRBV19

DNA: TGTGCCAGCAGCCAGGGCTCTGGAAACACCATATATTTT
CDR3: CASSQGSGNTIYF
size: NA
D: NA
J: TRBJ1-3
V: TRBV2

DNA: TGTGCCATCAGTGACTGGTCCTCGGAGAACACTGAAGCTTTCTTT
CDR3: CAISDWSSENTEAFF
size: NA
D: NA
J: TRBJ1-1
V: TRBV10-3

DNA: TGTGCCAGCAGCTTATGGGTTTCTGGAAACACCATATATTTT
CDR3: CASSLWVSGNTIYF
size: NA
D: NA
J: TRBJ1-3
V: TRBV7-2

DNA: TGTGCCAGTAGTAATAACAGGGGAGGCAATCAGCCCCAGCATTTT
CDR3: CASSNNRGGNQPQHF
size: NA
D: TRBD1
J: TRBJ1-5
V: TRBV19

DNA: TGTGCCAGCAGCCCGAGGGAGGGACAGGGTAGCCACAATGAGCAGTTCTTC
CDR3: CASSPREGQGSHNEQFF
size: NA
D: TRBD1
J: TRBJ2-1
V: TRBV7-6

DNA: TGTGCCAGTAGCAGCACAGGGCTGATTCCGGGTGAAGCTTTCTTT
CDR3: CASSSTGLIPGEAFF
size: NA
D: NA
J: TRBJ1-1
V: TRBV19

DNA: TGTGCCAGCCGACCTATTTACGGCACCATATATTTT
CDR3: CASRPIYGTIYF
size: NA
D: NA
J: TRBJ1-3
V: TRBV28

DNA: TGTGCCAGCAGTGAAAACTGGGACACTGAAGCTTTCTTT
CDR3: CASSENWDTEAFF
size: NA
D: NA
J: TRBJ1-1
V: TRBV6-4

DNA: TGTGCCAGCAGCACAATGAGGGTCATGAACACTGAAGCTTTCTTT
CDR3: CASSTMRVMNTEAFF
size: once
D: NA
J: TRBJ1-1
V: TRBV7-8

DNA: TGTGCCAGCAGTTTAGGGACTAGCGGATACAATGAGCAGTTCTTC
CDR3: CASSLGTSGYNEQFF
size: NA
D: TRBD2
J: TRBJ2-1
V: TRBV7-2